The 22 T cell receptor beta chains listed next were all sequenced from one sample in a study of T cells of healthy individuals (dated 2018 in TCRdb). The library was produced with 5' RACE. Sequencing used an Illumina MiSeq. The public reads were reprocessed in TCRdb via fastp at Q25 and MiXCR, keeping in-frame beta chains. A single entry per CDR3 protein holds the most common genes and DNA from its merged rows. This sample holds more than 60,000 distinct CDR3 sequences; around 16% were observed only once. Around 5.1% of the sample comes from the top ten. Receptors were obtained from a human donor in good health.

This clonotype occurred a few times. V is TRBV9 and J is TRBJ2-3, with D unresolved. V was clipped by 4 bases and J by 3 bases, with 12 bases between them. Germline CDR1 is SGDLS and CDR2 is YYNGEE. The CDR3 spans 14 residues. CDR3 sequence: CASSPVVGTDTQYF. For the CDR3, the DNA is TGTGCCAGCAGCCCCGTGGTGGGGACAGATACGCAGTATTTT.

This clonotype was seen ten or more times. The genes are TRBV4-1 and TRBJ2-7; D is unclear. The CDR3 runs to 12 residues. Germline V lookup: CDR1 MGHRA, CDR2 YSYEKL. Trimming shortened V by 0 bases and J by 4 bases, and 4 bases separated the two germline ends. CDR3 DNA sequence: TGCGCCAGCAGCCAAGAAGGGTACGAGCAGTACTTC. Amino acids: CASSQEGYEQYF.

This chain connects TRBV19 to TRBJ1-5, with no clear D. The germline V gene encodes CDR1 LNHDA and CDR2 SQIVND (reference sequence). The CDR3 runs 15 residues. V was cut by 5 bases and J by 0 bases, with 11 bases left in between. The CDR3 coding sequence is TGTGCCAGTAGTTTTCGGATGAGTAGCAATCAGCCCCAGCATTTT. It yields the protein CASSFRMSSNQPQHF.

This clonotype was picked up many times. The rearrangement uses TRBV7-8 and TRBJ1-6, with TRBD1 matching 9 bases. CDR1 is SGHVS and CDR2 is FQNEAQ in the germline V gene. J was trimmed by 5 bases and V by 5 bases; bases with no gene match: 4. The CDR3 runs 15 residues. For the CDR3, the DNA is TGTGCCAGCAGCGCCCGGACAGGGGATAATTCACCCCTCCACTTT. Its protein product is CASSARTGDNSPLHF.

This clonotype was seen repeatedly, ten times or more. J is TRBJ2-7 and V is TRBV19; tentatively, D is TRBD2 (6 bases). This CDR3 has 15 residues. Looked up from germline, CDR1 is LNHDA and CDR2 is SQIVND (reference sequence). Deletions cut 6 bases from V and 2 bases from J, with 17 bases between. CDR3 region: CASSTGHGGAYEQYF. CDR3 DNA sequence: TGTGCCAGTAGCACAGGACACGGGGGTGCCTACGAGCAGTACTTC.

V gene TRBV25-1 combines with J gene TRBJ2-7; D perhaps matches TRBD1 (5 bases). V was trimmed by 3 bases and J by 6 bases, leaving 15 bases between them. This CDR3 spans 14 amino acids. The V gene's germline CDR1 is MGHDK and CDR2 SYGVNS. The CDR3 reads CASSDPGQGGEQYF. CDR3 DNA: TGTGCCAGCAGTGACCCGGGTCAGGGTGGCGAGCAGTACTTC.

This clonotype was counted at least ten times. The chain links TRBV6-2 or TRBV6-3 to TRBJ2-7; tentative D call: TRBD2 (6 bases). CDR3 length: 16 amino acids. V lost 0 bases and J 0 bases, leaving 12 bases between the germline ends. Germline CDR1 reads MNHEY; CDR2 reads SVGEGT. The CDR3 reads CASSYSWDWTSYEQYF. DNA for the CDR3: TGTGCCAGCAGTTACTCATGGGACTGGACCTCCTACGAGCAGTACTTC.

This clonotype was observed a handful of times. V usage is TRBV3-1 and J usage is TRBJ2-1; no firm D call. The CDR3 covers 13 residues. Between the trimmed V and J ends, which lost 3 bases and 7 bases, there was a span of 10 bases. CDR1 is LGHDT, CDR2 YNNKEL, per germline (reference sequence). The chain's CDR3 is CASSQGIRNEQFF. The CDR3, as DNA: TGTGCCAGCAGCCAGGGAATACGGAATGAGCAGTTCTTC.

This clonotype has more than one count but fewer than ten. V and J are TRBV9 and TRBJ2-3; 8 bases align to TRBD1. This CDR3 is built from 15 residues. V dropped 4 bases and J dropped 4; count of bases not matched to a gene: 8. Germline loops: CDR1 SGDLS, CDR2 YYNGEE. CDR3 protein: CASSPQDRAADTQYF. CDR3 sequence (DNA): TGTGCCAGCAGCCCGCAGGACAGGGCGGCAGATACGCAGTATTTT.

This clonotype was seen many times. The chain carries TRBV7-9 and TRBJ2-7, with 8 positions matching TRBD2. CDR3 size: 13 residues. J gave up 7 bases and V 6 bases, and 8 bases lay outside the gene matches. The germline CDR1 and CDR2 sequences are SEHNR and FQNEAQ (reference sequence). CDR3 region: CASRTSGLKEQYF. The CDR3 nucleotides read TGTGCCAGCAGAACTAGCGGACTTAAGGAGCAGTACTTC. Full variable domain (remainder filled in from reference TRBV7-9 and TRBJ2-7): DTGVSQNPRHKITKRGQNVTFRCDPISEHNRLYWYRQTLGQGPEFLTYFQNEAQLEKSRLLSDRFSAERPKGSFSTLEIQRTEQGDSAMYLCASRTSGLKEQYFGPGTRLTVT.

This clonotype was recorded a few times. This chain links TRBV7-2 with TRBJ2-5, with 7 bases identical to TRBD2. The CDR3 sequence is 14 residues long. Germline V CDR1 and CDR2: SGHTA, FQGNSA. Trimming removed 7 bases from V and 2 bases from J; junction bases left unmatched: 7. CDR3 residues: CASTLVGLQETQYF. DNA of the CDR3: TGTGCCAGCACCCTAGTGGGACTACAAGAGACCCAGTACTTC. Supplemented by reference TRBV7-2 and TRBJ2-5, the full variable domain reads GAGVSQSPSNKVTEKGKDVELRCDPISGHTALYWYRQSLGQGLEFLIYFQGNSAPDKSGLPSDRFSAERTGGSVSTLTIQRTQQEDSAVYLCASTLVGLQETQYFGPGTRLLVL.

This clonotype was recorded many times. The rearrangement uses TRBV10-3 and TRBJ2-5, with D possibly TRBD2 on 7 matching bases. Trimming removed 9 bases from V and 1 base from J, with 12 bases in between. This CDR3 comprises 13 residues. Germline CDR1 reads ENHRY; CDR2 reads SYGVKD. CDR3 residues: CAINGGPQETQYF. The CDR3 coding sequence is TGTGCCATTAACGGGGGGCCCCAAGAGACCCAGTACTTC.

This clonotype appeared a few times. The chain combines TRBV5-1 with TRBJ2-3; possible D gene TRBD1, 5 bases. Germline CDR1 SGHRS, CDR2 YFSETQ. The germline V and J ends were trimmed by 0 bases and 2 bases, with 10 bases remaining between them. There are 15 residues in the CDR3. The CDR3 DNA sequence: TGCGCCAGCAGCTTGGACAGGCCGCTCACAGATACGCAGTATTTT. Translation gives CASSLDRPLTDTQYF.

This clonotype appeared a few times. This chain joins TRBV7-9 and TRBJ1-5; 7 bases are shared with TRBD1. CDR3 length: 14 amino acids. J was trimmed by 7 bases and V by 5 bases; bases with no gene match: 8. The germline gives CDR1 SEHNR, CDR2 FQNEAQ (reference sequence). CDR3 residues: CASSTLQGNQPQHF. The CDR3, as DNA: TGTGCCAGCAGCACACTACAGGGGAACCAGCCCCAGCATTTT. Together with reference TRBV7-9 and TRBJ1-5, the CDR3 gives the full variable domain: DTGVSQNPRHKITKRGQNVTFRCDPISEHNRLYWYRQTLGQGPEFLTYFQNEAQLEKSRLLSDRFSAERPKGSFSTLEIQRTEQGDSAMYLCASSTLQGNQPQHFGDGTRLSIL.

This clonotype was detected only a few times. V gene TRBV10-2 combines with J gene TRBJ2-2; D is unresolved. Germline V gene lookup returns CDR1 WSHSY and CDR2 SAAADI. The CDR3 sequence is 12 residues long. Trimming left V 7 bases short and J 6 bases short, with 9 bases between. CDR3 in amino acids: CASTPFSGELFF. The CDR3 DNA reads TGCGCCAGCACGCCTTTTTCCGGGGAGCTGTTTTTT.

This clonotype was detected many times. The CDR3 region is CASSPLSGRSETQYF. In DNA, the CDR3 is TGTGCCAGCTCACCACTCTCCGGGAGATCAGAGACCCAGTACTTC. The genes are TRBV18 and TRBJ2-5; a possible D gene is TRBD2 (6 bases). Germline-derived CDR1 and CDR2 are KGHSH and LQKENI. The V end was cut by 1 base, the J end by 4 bases, with 13 bases between. This CDR3 comprises 15 residues.

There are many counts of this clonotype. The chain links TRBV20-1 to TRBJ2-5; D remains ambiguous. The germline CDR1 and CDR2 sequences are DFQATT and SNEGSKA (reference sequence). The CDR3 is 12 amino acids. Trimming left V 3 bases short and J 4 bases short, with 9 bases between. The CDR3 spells CSARWGSETQYF. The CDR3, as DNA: TGCAGTGCTAGGTGGGGTTCAGAGACCCAGTACTTC.

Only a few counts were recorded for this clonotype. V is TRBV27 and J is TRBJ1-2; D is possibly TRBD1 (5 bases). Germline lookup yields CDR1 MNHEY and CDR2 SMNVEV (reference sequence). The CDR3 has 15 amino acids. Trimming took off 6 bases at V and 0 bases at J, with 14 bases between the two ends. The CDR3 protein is CASRMSGVANYGYTF. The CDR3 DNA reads TGTGCCAGCAGAATGTCGGGGGTAGCTAACTATGGCTACACCTTC.

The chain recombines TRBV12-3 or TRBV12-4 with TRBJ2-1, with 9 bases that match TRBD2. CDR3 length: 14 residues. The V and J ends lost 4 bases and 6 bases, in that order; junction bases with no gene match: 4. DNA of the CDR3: TGTGCCAGCAGTTGGGGGACTAGCCTCAATGAGCAGTTCTTC. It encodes CASSWGTSLNEQFF.

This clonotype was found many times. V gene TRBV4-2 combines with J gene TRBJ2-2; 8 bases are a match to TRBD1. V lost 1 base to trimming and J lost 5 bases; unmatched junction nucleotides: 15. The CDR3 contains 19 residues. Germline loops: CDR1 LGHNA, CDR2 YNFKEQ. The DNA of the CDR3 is TGTGCCAGCAGCCAAGGCCCCGGACAGGGCCTCGGGTGGACCGGGGAGCTGTTTTTT. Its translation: CASSQGPGQGLGWTGELFF.

Written as DNA, the CDR3 is TGTGCCAGCAGCTTAGCCGGGACAGCCCGCACAGATACGCAGTATTTT. Translating it yields CASSLAGTARTDTQYF. The rearrangement uses TRBV7-8 and TRBJ2-3; the match to TRBD1 covers 7 bases. V dropped 0 bases and J dropped 1; count of bases not matched to a gene: 4. Germline V lookup: CDR1 SGHVS, CDR2 FQNEAQ. The CDR3 extends over 16 amino acids.

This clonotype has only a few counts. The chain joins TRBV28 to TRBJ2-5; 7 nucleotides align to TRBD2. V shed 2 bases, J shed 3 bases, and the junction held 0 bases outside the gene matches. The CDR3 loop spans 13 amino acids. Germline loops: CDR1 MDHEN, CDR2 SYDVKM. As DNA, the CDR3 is TGTGCCAGCAGTTTACTAGCGGAAGAGACCCAGTACTTC. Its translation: CASSLLAEETQYF.